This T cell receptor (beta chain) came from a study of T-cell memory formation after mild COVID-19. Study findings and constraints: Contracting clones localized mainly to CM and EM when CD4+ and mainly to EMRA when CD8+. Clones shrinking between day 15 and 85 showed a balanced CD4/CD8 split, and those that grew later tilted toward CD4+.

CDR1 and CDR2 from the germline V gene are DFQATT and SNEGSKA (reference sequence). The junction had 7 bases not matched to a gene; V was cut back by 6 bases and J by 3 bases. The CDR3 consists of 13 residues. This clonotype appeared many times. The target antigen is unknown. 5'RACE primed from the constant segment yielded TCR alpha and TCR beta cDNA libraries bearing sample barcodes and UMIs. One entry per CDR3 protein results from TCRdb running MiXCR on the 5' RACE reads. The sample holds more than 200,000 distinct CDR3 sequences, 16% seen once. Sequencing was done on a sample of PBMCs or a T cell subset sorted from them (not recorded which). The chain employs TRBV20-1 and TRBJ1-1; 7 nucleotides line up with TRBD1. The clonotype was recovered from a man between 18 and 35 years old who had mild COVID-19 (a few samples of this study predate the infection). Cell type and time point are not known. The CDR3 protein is CSARSDRDTEAFF. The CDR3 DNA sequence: TGCAGTGCCCGCAGTGACAGGGACACTGAAGCTTTCTTT.